One and the same sample provided the 24 T cell receptor beta chains below, sequenced in a study of blood T cell repertoires in COVID-19. Assay: immunoSEQ multiplex PCR; the TCRdb copy retains only in-frame clones and omits some. The data show 80,000 to 95,000 clones, approximately 86% seen once. Sequencing input: peripheral blood. The origin of the receptors is a woman at least 80 years old in a cohort sampled during active or convalescent COVID-19.

The gene calls are TRBV10-3 and TRBJ1-1, with D perhaps matching TRBD1 (5 bases). V was clipped by 10 bases and J by 0 bases, with 18 bases between them. In germline, CDR1 is ENHRY, CDR2 SYGVKD. The CDR3 spans 15 residues. In nucleotides, the CDR3 is TGTGCCACTTGGGGGGGTTCCGTAATGAACACTGAAGCTTTCTTT. It specifies CATWGGSVMNTEAFF.

For this clone: A junction boundary mismatches the germline segment, possibly from a read error. This chain links TRBV19 with TRBJ1-2; 8 nucleotides line up with TRBD1. Germline lookup yields CDR1 LNHDA and CDR2 SQIVND (reference sequence). The CDR3 sequence is 12 residues long. CDR3 sequence (DNA): TGTGCGAGTACAGGGGGAACCTATGGCTACACCTTC. It translates to CASTGGTYGYTF.

This clone was seen a handful of times. The chain is built from TRBV30 and TRBJ1-2, with D possibly being TRBD1 (5 bases). This CDR3 region has 13 residues. The germline V and J ends were trimmed by 4 bases and 5 bases, with 14 bases remaining between them. Per germline, CDR1 GTSNPN and CDR2 SVGIG (reference sequence). The DNA of the CDR3 is TGTGCCTGGACCCTTGGGAGGGGATATGGCTACACCTTC. Residues: CAWTLGRGYGYTF.

The rearrangement uses TRBV7-9 and TRBJ1-1; TRBD1 is a possible D gene (6 bases). The length of the CDR3 is 12 residues. Germline CDR1 and CDR2: SEHNR and FQNEAQ (reference sequence). The V gene lost 10 bases and the J gene lost 3 bases, with 12 bases spanning the gap. In DNA, the CDR3 is TGTGCCACCAATACAGGGTACACTGAAGCTTTCTTT. Amino acid sequence: CATNTGYTEAFF.

Only one count was recorded for this clone. The chain links TRBV7-9 to TRBJ1-2; D may be TRBD1 (5 bases). CDR1 is SEHNR and CDR2 is FQNEAQ in the germline V gene (reference sequence). The CDR3 has 19 residues. The V gene lost 1 base and the J gene lost 2 bases, with 23 bases spanning the gap. Written as DNA, the CDR3 is TGTGCCAGCAGCTTAGTCGGTTGGGGCCGCCATGGTGGGAACTATGGCTACACCTTC. Its translation is CASSLVGWGRHGGNYGYTF.

The chain has TRBV18 and TRBJ1-1; D call uncertain. Trimming shortened V by 3 bases and J by 4 bases, and 9 bases separated the two germline ends. The CDR3 loop spans 13 amino acids. Germline V gene data show CDR1 as KGHSH and CDR2 as LQKENI. Here the CDR3 DNA reads TGTGCCAGCTCACCTCTAGGTGGCACTGAAGCTTTCTTT. This sequence encodes CASSPLGGTEAFF.

V and J are TRBV25-1 and TRBJ2-1; 10 bases fit TRBD2. In germline, CDR1 is MGHDK, CDR2 SYGVNS. This CDR3 is 14 amino acids long. Losses at the gene ends were 4 bases for V and 6 bases for J; bases not matched to a gene: 3. This CDR3 is CASSASGSFNEQFF. CDR3 DNA: TGTGCCAGCAGTGCTAGCGGGAGTTTCAATGAGCAGTTCTTC.

The chain is built from TRBV9 and TRBJ1-2; D gene unclear. The CDR3 spans 13 residues. V lost 5 bases to trimming and J lost 0 bases, with 8 bases between them. Germline V lookup: CDR1 SGDLS, CDR2 YYNGEE. CDR3 sequence: CASSHPANYGYTF. The CDR3 coding sequence is TGTGCCAGCAGTCACCCAGCTAACTATGGCTACACCTTC.

V is TRBV25-1 and J is TRBJ1-3; 11 bases are a match to TRBD1. Germline V gene lookup returns CDR1 MGHDK and CDR2 SYGVNS. The J segment lost 2 bases and the V segment lost 8 bases, leaving 2 bases of the junction unmatched. This CDR3 region has 14 residues. This CDR3 reads CASQDRGPGNTIYF. CDR3 nucleotides: TGTGCCAGCCAGGACAGGGGGCCTGGAAACACCATATATTTT.

The table lists this clone with a few counts. J is TRBJ1-4 and V is TRBV28; 10 nucleotides match TRBD1. V dropped 5 bases and J dropped 4; count of bases not matched to a gene: 7. The CDR3 covers 16 residues. Germline CDR1 and CDR2: MDHEN and SYDVKM. CDR3: CASSMDRGAYNEKLFF. The CDR3 DNA is TGTGCCAGCAGTATGGACAGGGGGGCCTATAATGAAAAACTGTTTTTT.

The rearrangement joins TRBV6-6 to TRBJ2-7; D possibly corresponds to TRBD1 (5 bases). V was shortened by 2 bases and J by 5 bases, with 10 bases between the two germline ends. There are 13 residues in the CDR3. Germline CDR1 and CDR2: MNHNY and SVGAGI (reference sequence). CDR3 region: CASSYVRANEQYF. The CDR3 coding sequence is TGTGCCAGCAGTTACGTCAGGGCAAACGAGCAGTACTTC.

This rearrangement joins TRBV3-1 (or the pseudogene TRBV3-2) to TRBJ1-6, with a possible D match to TRBD1 (6 bases). Trimming took off 1 base at V and 12 bases at J, with 13 bases between the two ends. The CDR3 runs 14 residues. Per germline, CDR1 LGHDT and CDR2 YNNKEL (reference sequence). The CDR3 bases are TGTGCCAGCAGCCAAGCAACAGGGTTTTTACCCCTCCACTTT. Its protein product is CASSQATGFLPLHF.

CDR3 in amino acids: CASSPGQGVGAFF. CDR3 DNA sequence: TGTGCCAGCAGCCCCGGACAGGGAGTGGGCGCTTTCTTT. The rearrangement links TRBV6-5 to TRBJ1-1; 8 nucleotides line up with TRBD1. Germline CDR1 reads MNHEY; CDR2 reads SVGAGI. The CDR3 totals 13 residues. Trimming removed 6 bases from V and 11 bases from J; junction bases left unmatched: 11.

V and J are TRBV10-3 and TRBJ1-2; 7 nucleotides match TRBD1. CDR1 and CDR2 (germline): ENHRY, SYGVKD. This CDR3 region has 14 residues. With 6 bases clipped from V and 4 bases from J, the junction kept 8 bases outside the gene matches. Here the CDR3 DNA reads TGTGCCATCAGCCAGGACAGGTGGGCCTATGGCTACACCTTC. Amino acids: CAISQDRWAYGYTF.

The V call is TRBV7-9, the J call TRBJ1-6, with D tentatively TRBD1 (5 bases). V lost 10 bases and J 9 bases, leaving 22 bases between the germline ends. The CDR3 spans 15 residues. Germline values: CDR1 SEHNR, CDR2 FQNEAQ (reference sequence). CDR3 sequence: CATAVSMGGISPLHF. CDR3 in DNA: TGTGCCACCGCGGTCTCGATGGGGGGGATTTCACCCCTCCACTTT.

The gene calls are TRBV7-3 and TRBJ2-5, with TRBD1 matching over 8 bases. The ends lost 5 bases at V and 3 bases at J; junction bases unmatched: 2. The CDR3 has 13 amino acids. Germline V gives CDR1 SGHTA, CDR2 FQGTGA. CDR3: CASSLTGEETQYF. As DNA, the CDR3 is TGTGCCAGCAGCCTGACAGGGGAAGAGACCCAGTACTTC.

Comments on this clone: Because the CDR3 is missing its conserved closing phenylalanine or tryptophan, this is likely a read error. The limits of the CDR3 on the DNA are not certain, so only TCRdb's listed CDR3 is given. The chain is built from TRBV3-1 (or the pseudogene TRBV3-2) and TRBJ2-7; the DNA was not used to check the table's D call, TRBD2. The CDR3 contains 14 residues when both ends are counted. Germline lookup yields CDR1 LGHDT and CDR2 YNNKEL (reference sequence). CDR3 residues: CASSQDSSGRATHI.

The chain has TRBV24-1 and TRBJ2-2; 8 bases are a match to TRBD2. J gave up 3 bases and V 5 bases, and 7 bases lay outside the gene matches. The CDR3 is made up of 16 amino acids. From germline, CDR1 is KGHDR and CDR2 SFDVKD. The CDR3 loop reads CATSAGLGRDTGELFF. The CDR3 DNA reads TGTGCCACCAGTGCGGGGCTCGGGAGGGACACCGGGGAGCTGTTTTTT.

The rearrangement uses TRBV19 and TRBJ2-7; D is unresolved. This CDR3 spans 11 amino acids. CDR1 is LNHDA and CDR2 is SQIVND in the germline V gene (reference sequence). The V end lost 5 bases, the J end lost 5 bases, and 7 bases lay between the germline ends. CDR3 sequence: CASSRSDEQYF. In DNA, the CDR3 is TGTGCCAGTAGTCGATCGGACGAGCAGTACTTC. Supplemented by reference TRBV19 and TRBJ2-7, the full variable domain reads DGGITQSPKYLFRKEGQNVTLSCEQNLNHDAMYWYRQDPGQGLRLIYYSQIVNDFQKGDIAEGYSVSREKKESFPLTVTSAQKNPTAFYLCASSRSDEQYFGPGTRLTVT.

The chain couples TRBV18 to TRBJ1-1; D gene unclear. The ends were cut back, 9 bases at V and 3 bases at J, with 11 bases in the middle. The CDR3 totals 12 residues. Germline V CDR1 and CDR2: KGHSH, LQKENI. DNA for the CDR3: TGTGCCAGTTCGGGGTTTGACACTGAAGCTTTCTTT. Protein sequence: CASSGFDTEAFF.

The gene calls are TRBV3-1 (or the pseudogene TRBV3-2) and TRBJ2-3; unclear D gene. V was pared by 4 bases and J by 1 base, with 9 bases between. This CDR3 contains 14 residues. Germline CDR1 is LGHDT and CDR2 is YNNKEL (reference sequence). DNA of the CDR3: TGTGCCAGCAGCCCGATCAGGCGCACAGATACGCAGTATTTT. Its protein is CASSPIRRTDTQYF.

The chain employs TRBV29-1 and TRBJ1-6; D might be TRBD1 (5 bases). Per the germline V gene, CDR1 is SQVTM and CDR2 is ANQGSEA. The CDR3 is made up of 13 amino acids. Trimming took off 6 bases at V and 6 bases at J, with 12 bases between the two ends. The CDR3 reads CSVKGQGNSPLHF. The CDR3 DNA reads as TGCAGCGTAAAAGGGCAGGGTAATTCACCCCTCCACTTT.

The genes are TRBV5-6 and TRBJ2-5, with 11 nucleotides matching TRBD2. Germline trimming cut 4 bases from V and 5 bases from J; bases unmatched to any gene: 1. The CDR3 length is 13 residues. Germline values: CDR1 SGHDT, CDR2 YYEEEE. CDR3 protein: CASSIAGGETQYF. CDR3 bases: TGTGCCAGCAGCATAGCGGGAGGGGAGACCCAGTACTTC.

V gene TRBV7-3 combines with J gene TRBJ2-3; 11 nucleotides agree with TRBD2. Germline V gene sequence: CDR1 SGHTA, CDR2 FQGTGA. J gave up 2 bases and V 8 bases, and 6 bases lay outside the gene matches. The CDR3 contains 15 residues. DNA for the CDR3: TGTGCCAGCGGGGGGACTAGCGGAAACACAGATACGCAGTATTTT. The encoded protein is CASGGTSGNTDTQYF.